This is a list of T cell receptor beta chains from one sample in a study of identical twins. TCRdb passed the 5' RACE reads through MiXCR, listing each CDR3 protein once. The sample lists some 500,000 distinct CDR3 sequences, 14% occurring once. These data also formed part of another study, on yellow fever vaccine responses in identical twins.

The specimen sequenced was CD4+ T cells sorted from blood. The origin of the receptors is a woman aged 18 to 35 in good health. Each CDR3 is given with its conserved first and last residue. A D gene is named only where the DNA matches it firmly. Expanded clones get a size class; other rows say once, few or many, or leave the size out.

CDR3: CASSSYTSANTGELFF
DNA: TGTGCCAGCAGCTCCTATACTAGCGCGAACACCGGGGAGCTGTTTTTT
J: TRBJ2-2
size: few
V: TRBV7-3
D: TRBD2

CDR3: CASSEGGGGLYNEQFF
DNA: TGTGCCAGCAGTGAAGGCGGCGGGGGGCTTTACAATGAGCAGTTCTTC
J: TRBJ2-1
size: many
V: TRBV6-1
D: TRBD2

CDR3: CASSLGLGTGGYEQFF
DNA: TGTGCCAGCAGTTTGGGGCTAGGGACAGGGGGGTATGAGCAGTTCTTC
J: TRBJ2-1
size: few
V: TRBV27
D: TRBD1

CDR3: CSARVTVPNYGYTF
DNA: TGCAGTGCTAGAGTTACAGTACCAAACTATGGCTACACCTTC
J: TRBJ1-2
size: NA
V: TRBV20-1
D: NA

CDR3: CASSRTGTRRQETQYF
DNA: TGTGCCAGCAGCCGCACAGGGACTAGAAGGCAAGAGACCCAGTACTTC
J: TRBJ2-5
size: NA
V: TRBV14
D: TRBD2

CDR3: CAQRQGIGGYTF
DNA: TGTGCTCAGAGACAGGGGATCGGTGGCTACACCTTC
J: TRBJ1-2
size: NA
V: TRBV30
D: TRBD1

CDR3: CAISPASEVYGYTF
DNA: TGTGCCATCAGCCCGGCGAGCGAGGTCTATGGCTACACCTTC
J: TRBJ1-2
size: NA
V: TRBV10-3
D: NA

CDR3: CSVEATPGQPQYF
DNA: TGCAGCGTTGAAGCAACTCCGGGACAGCCACAGTACTTC
J: TRBJ2-7
size: few
V: TRBV29-1
D: TRBD1

CDR3: CASSKTIAAGELFF
DNA: TGTGCCAGCAGCAAAACTATTGCGGCCGGGGAGCTGTTTTTT
J: TRBJ2-2
size: NA
V: TRBV7-9
D: NA

CDR3: CASRGGTYNEQFF
DNA: TGTGCCAGCAGGGGAGGGACCTACAATGAGCAGTTCTTC
J: TRBJ2-1
size: many
V: TRBV7-2
D: TRBD2

CDR3: CASSLSLGRTDTQYF
DNA: TGTGCCAGCAGTTTAAGTCTGGGGCGCACAGATACGCAGTATTTT
J: TRBJ2-3
size: NA
V: TRBV12-3/TRBV12-4
D: NA

CDR3: CASGLGAGGLYNEQFF
DNA: TGTGCTAGTGGTTTGGGAGCGGGGGGGCTCTACAATGAGCAGTTCTTC
J: TRBJ2-1
size: NA
V: TRBV12-5
D: TRBD2

CDR3: CASSVYRALEIQETQYF
DNA: TGTGCCAGCAGCGTTTACAGGGCTCTAGAAATCCAAGAGACCCAGTACTTC
J: TRBJ2-5
size: NA
V: TRBV5-6
D: NA

CDR3: CASSYVSGTEYEQYF
DNA: TGTGCCAGCAGTTACGTGAGCGGGACCGAGTACGAGCAGTACTTC
J: TRBJ2-7
size: few
V: TRBV6-5
D: TRBD2

CDR3: CASSQDLAGGGTGELFF
DNA: TGTGCCAGCAGCCAAGACCTAGCGGGGGGGGGCACCGGGGAGCTGTTTTTT
J: TRBJ2-2
size: NA
V: TRBV4-2
D: TRBD2

CDR3: CASTSISGRRDEQYF
DNA: TGTGCCAGCACTTCAATAAGCGGGAGAAGGGACGAGCAGTACTTC
J: TRBJ2-7
size: NA
V: TRBV28
D: TRBD2

CDR3: CATTSWGETQYF
DNA: TGTGCCACCACTAGCTGGGGAGAGACCCAGTACTTC
J: TRBJ2-5
size: few
V: TRBV6-6
D: NA

CDR3: CASSLTGPLDTQYF
DNA: TGTGCCAGCAGCTTAACCGGGCCACTGGATACGCAGTATTTT
J: TRBJ2-3
size: NA
V: TRBV7-3
D: NA

CDR3: CASTTWEKETQYF
DNA: TGTGCCAGCACGACATGGGAAAAAGAGACCCAGTACTTC
J: TRBJ2-5
size: few
V: TRBV12-3/TRBV12-4
D: NA

CDR3: CASSLAGTPAYNEQFF
DNA: TGCGCCAGCAGCTTGGCGGGGACGCCGGCCTACAATGAGCAGTTCTTC
J: TRBJ2-1
size: NA
V: TRBV5-1
D: NA

CDR3: CASSKDPQETQYF
DNA: TGTGCCAGCAGTAAGGACCCCCAAGAGACCCAGTACTTC
J: TRBJ2-5
size: NA
V: TRBV7-2
D: NA

CDR3: CSASGLQGGANTEAFF
DNA: TGCAGTGCTAGCGGCTTACAGGGAGGGGCGAACACTGAAGCTTTCTTT
J: TRBJ1-1
size: NA
V: TRBV20-1
D: NA

CDR3: CSAPRGDTLGNEQFF
DNA: TGCAGTGCTCCCCGGGGGGATACTTTGGGCAATGAGCAGTTCTTC
J: TRBJ2-1
size: NA
V: TRBV20-1
D: TRBD2

CDR3: CASSGQGYSPLHF
DNA: TGTGCCAGCAGTGGACAGGGGTATTCACCCCTCCACTTT
J: TRBJ1-6
size: NA
V: TRBV2
D: TRBD1

CDR3: CASSQRRASGSTGELFF
DNA: TGTGCCAGCAGCCAACGAAGGGCTAGCGGGAGCACCGGGGAGCTGTTTTTT
J: TRBJ2-2
size: NA
V: TRBV3-1
D: TRBD2

CDR3: CASSFFEGLNTEAFF
DNA: TGTGCCAGCAGTTTCTTTGAGGGTTTGAACACTGAAGCTTTCTTT
J: TRBJ1-1
size: many
V: TRBV12-3/TRBV12-4
D: NA

CDR3: CASSTAGEGGYTF
DNA: TGCGCCAGCAGCACGGCAGGGGAAGGTGGCTACACCTTC
J: TRBJ1-2
size: many
V: TRBV5-1
D: NA

CDR3: CSARLGSDTQYF
DNA: TGCAGTGCTCGACTAGGTTCGGATACGCAGTATTTT
J: TRBJ2-3
size: many
V: TRBV20-1
D: NA

CDR3: CASSYTTSTYEQYF
DNA: TGTGCCAGCAGTTACACGACTAGCACCTACGAGCAGTACTTC
J: TRBJ2-7
size: few
V: TRBV6-5
D: TRBD2

CDR3: CATSRGGTLHTGELFF
DNA: TGTGCCACCAGCAGAGGTGGGACTCTTCACACCGGGGAGCTGTTTTTT
J: TRBJ2-2
size: few
V: TRBV15
D: NA

CDR3: CASSPAGLLAKAYNEQFF
DNA: TGTGCCAGCAGCCCGGCGGGGTTACTAGCAAAGGCATACAATGAGCAGTTCTTC
J: TRBJ2-1
size: NA
V: TRBV11-2
D: NA

CDR3: CASRLLAAGGTGELFF
DNA: TGTGCCAGCAGATTACTAGCTGCGGGCGGCACCGGGGAGCTGTTTTTT
J: TRBJ2-2
size: NA
V: TRBV2
D: NA

CDR3: CASSSGPRTGSYEQYF
DNA: TGTGCCAGCAGTTCCGGGCCACGGACAGGGTCCTACGAGCAGTACTTC
J: TRBJ2-7
size: NA
V: TRBV27
D: TRBD1

CDR3: CASSYSNVAGKSMGRYEQYF
DNA: TGTGCCAGCAGTTACTCGAATGTGGCAGGAAAAAGTATGGGTCGCTACGAGCAGTACTTC
J: TRBJ2-7
size: few
V: TRBV6-2/TRBV6-3
D: NA

CDR3: CASSLATARPYNEQFF
DNA: TGTGCCAGCAGCTTAGCTACGGCTAGACCCTACAATGAGCAGTTCTTC
J: TRBJ2-1
size: few
V: TRBV7-2
D: NA

CDR3: CASSLLAGTRVHNEQFF
DNA: TGCGCCAGCAGCCTGCTCGCCGGGACTAGAGTCCACAATGAGCAGTTCTTC
J: TRBJ2-1
size: NA
V: TRBV5-1
D: TRBD2

CDR3: CASSRQGTKNIQYF
DNA: TGTGCCAGCAGTCGACAGGGGACCAAAAACATTCAGTACTTC
J: TRBJ2-4
size: few
V: TRBV27
D: TRBD1

CDR3: CASSEGGGGGKQYF
DNA: TGTGCCAGCTCCGAAGGGGGCGGCGGGGGTAAGCAGTACTTC
J: TRBJ2-7
size: NA
V: TRBV18
D: NA

CDR3: CASTPKVMGIGANVLTF
DNA: TGTGCCAGCACCCCTAAAGTCATGGGAATTGGGGCCAACGTCCTGACTTTC
J: TRBJ2-6
size: few
V: TRBV27
D: NA

CDR3: CCARDSVWGADYNEQFF
DNA: TGCTGTGCTAGAGATTCCGTGTGGGGGGCGGACTACAATGAGCAGTTCTTC
J: TRBJ2-1
size: NA
V: TRBV20-1
D: NA